This T cell receptor (beta chain) originates from a study of human T cells and chemical hapten exposure. At the level of the study: Alopecia areata, totalis or universalis affected patients, mainly female. TCR yields per sample varied mostly from small pooled library volume differences. Whole-study results and caveats: There were significantly more large CDR3 similarity clusters among expanded TCRs than among controls.

MiXCR was run by TCRdb on the RACE reads, yielding one entry per CDR3 protein. The sample carries around 330,000 distinct CDR3 sequences, around 5.5% recorded once. Time point: pre-sensitization, week 0. Treatment noted: therapeutic diphenylcyclopropenone sensitization with weekly scalp DPC. Total RNA was extracted from unfractionated whole blood. This clonotype came up many times. Its cognate antigen is unknown. There are 14 residues in the CDR3. V lost 6 bases and J 2 bases, leaving 14 bases between the germline ends. The germline V gene encodes CDR1 MNHEY and CDR2 SVGAGI. V and J are TRBV6-5 and TRBJ2-7; possible D gene TRBD2, 6 bases. The TCR comes from a woman aged 18 to 35 with alopecia areata. Some clones in this sample may be carry-over from other donors' samples. The starting material was whole blood, obtained in connection with sensitization to the hapten diphenylcyclopropenone (DPC). The CDR3 spells CASRPGTSAYEQYF. CDR3 coding DNA: TGTGCCAGCAGGCCCGGGACTTCTGCCTACGAGCAGTACTTC.